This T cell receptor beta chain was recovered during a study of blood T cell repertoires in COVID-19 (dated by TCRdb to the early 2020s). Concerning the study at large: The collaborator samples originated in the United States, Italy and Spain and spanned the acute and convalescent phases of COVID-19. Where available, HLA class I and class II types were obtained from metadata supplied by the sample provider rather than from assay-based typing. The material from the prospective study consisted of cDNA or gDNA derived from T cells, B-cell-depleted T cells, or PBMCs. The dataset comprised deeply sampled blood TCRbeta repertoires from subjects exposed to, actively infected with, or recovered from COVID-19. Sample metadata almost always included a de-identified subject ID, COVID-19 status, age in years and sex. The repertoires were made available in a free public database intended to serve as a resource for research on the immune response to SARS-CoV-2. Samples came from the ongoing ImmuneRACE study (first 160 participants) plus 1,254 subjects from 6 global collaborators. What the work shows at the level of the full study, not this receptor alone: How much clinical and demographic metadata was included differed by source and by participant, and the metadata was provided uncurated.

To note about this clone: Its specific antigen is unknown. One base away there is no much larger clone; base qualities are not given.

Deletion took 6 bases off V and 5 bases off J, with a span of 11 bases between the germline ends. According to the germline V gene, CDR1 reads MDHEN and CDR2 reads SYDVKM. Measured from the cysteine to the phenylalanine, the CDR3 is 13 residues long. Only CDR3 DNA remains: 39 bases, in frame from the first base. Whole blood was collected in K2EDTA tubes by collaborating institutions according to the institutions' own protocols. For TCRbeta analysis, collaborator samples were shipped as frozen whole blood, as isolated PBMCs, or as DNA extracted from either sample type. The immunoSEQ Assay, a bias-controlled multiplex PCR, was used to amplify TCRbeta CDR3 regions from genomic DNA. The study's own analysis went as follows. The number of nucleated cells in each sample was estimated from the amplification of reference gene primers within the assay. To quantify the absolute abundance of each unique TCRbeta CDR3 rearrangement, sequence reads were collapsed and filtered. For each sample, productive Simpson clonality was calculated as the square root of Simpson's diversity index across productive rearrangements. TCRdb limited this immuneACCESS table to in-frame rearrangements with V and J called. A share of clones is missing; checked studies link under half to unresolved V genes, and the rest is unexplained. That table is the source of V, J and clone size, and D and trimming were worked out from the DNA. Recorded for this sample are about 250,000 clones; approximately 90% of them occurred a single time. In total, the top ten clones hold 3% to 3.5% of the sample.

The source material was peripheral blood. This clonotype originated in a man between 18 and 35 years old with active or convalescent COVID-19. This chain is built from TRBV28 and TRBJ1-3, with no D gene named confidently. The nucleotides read TGTGCCAGCAGGACAAATGGTAGAAACACCATATATTTT. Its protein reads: CASRTNGRNTIYF.